This T cell receptor (beta chain) was retrieved from a study of T cells in localized non-small cell lung cancer. The V and J ends lost 2 bases and 0 bases respectively, with 5 bases between them. CDR3 length: 14 amino acids. From germline, CDR1 is SGHAT and CDR2 FQDESV (reference sequence). This table comes from immunoSEQ multiplex PCR, and its TCRdb copy is limited to in-frame clones, with some not included. The sample lists roughly 18,000 clones, around 83% seen once, with around 25% in the top ten. The source material was peripheral blood, sampled before any cancer treatment. The gene calls are TRBV11-1 and TRBJ2-1; D remains ambiguous. The source of this sequence is a female donor aged 60 or older with stage I lung adenocarcinoma. The DNA of the CDR3 is TGTGCCAGCAGCTTACGGGTCTCCTACAATGAGCAGTTCTTC. Amino acid sequence: CASSLRVSYNEQFF. Using reference TRBV11-1 and TRBJ2-1 for the parts outside the CDR3, the full variable domain is EAEVAQSPRYKITEKSQAVAFWCDPISGHATLYWYRQILGQGPELLVQFQDESVVDDSQLPKDRFSAERLKGVDSTLKIQPAELGDSAMYLCASSLRVSYNEQFFGPGTRLTVL.